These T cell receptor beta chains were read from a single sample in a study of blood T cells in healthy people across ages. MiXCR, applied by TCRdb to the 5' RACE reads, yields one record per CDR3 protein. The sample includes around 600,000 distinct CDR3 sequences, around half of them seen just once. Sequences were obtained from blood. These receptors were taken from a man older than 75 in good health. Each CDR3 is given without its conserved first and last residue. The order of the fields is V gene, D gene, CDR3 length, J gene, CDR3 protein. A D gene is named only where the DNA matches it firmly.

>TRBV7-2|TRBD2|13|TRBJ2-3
ASSRTSGRSDTQY
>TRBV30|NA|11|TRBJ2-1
AWSVGNYNEQF
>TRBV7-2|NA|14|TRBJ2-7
ASSLSIGTTTYEQY
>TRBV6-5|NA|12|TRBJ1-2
ASSPHEANYGYT
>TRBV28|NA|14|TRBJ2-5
ASSLTPKQGTETQY
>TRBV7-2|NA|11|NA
ASSPPTIKTQY
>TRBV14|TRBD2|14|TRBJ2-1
ASSRTSGRGGDEQF
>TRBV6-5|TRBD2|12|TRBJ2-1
ASRQGLDYNEQF
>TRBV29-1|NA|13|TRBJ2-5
SVEDRFHPGETQY
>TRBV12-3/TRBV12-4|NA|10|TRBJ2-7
ASSSGLNEQY
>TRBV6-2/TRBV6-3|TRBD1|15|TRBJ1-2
ASSSLPGQDRNYGYT
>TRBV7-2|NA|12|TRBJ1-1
ASSTVGGLTEAF
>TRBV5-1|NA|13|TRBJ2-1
ASSPGTKNYNEQF
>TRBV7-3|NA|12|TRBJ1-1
ASSLMGGNTEAF
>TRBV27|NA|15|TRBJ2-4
ASSSPRGQGGKNIQY
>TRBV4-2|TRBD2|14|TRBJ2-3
ASSQGLAGSTDTQY
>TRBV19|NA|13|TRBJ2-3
ASSTYSLPGRTQY
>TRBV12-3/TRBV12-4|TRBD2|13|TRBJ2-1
ASRNLLAGGPEQF
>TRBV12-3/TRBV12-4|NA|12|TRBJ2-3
ASTPRFSSDTQY
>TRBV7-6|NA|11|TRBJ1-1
ASSLEAGGAAF
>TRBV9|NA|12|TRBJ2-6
ASSAHPGANVLT
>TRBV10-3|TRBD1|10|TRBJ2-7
AISGQGNEQY
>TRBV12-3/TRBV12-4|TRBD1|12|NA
ASSARDRGSEQY
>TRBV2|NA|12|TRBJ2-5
ASSANRDSETQY
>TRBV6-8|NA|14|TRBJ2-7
ASTNETGQGAYEQY
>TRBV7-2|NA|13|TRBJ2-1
ASSSSRGPGNEQF
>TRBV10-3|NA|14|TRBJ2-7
AISGNPGGGSYEQY
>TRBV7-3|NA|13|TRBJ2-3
ASSPRGGGADTQY
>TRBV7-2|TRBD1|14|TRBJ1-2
ASSLTGGQANYGYT
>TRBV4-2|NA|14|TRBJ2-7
ASSQDRVGGSYEQY
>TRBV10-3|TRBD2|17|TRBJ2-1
AISEFTGTSGSPDNEQF
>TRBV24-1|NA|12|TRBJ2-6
AVTASSGANVLT
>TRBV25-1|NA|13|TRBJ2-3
ASSDHGTGTDTQY
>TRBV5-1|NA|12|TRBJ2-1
ANSLSGGSNEQF
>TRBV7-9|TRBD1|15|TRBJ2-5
ASSFLQGVGGQETQY
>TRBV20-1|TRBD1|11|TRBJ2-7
SARTGGTYEQY
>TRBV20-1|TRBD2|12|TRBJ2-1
SALSGGRADEQF
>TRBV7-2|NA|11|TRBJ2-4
ASSYRGGNIQY